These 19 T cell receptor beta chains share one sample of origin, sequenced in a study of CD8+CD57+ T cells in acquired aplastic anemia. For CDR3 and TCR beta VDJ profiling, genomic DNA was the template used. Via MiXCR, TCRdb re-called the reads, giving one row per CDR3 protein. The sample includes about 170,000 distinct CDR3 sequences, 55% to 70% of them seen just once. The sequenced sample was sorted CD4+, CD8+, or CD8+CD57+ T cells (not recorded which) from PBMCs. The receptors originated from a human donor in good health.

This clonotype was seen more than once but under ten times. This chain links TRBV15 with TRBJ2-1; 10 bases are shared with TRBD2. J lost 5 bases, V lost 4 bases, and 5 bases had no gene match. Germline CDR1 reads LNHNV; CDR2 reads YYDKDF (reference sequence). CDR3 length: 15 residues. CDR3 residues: CATSTRTSGDNEQFF. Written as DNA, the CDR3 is TGTGCCACCAGCACGCGGACTAGCGGAGACAATGAGCAGTTCTTC.

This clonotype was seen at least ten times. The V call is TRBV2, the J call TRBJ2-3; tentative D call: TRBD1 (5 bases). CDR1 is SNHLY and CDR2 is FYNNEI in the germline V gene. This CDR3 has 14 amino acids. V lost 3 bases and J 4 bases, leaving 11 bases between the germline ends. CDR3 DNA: TGTGCCAGCAGTGAGGAAGGGGTGGCAGATACGCAGTATTTT. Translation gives CASSEEGVADTQYF.

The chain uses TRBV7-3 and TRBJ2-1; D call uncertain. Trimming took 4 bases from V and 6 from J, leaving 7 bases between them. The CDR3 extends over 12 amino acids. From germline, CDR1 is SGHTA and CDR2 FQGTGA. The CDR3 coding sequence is TGTGCCAGCAGCTCTCAAACCAATGAGCAGTTCTTC. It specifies CASSSQTNEQFF.

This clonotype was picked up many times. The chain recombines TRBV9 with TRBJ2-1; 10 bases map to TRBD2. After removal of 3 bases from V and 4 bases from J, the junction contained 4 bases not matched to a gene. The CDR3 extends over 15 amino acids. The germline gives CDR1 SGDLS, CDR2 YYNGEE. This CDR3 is CASSATSGAYNEQFF. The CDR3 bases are TGTGCCAGCAGCGCAACTAGCGGGGCATACAATGAGCAGTTCTTC. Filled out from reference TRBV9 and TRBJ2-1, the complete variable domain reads DSGVTQTPKHLITATGQRVTLRCSPRSGDLSVYWYQQSLDQGLQFLIQYYNGEERAKGNILERFSAQQFPDLHSELNLSSLELGDSALYFCASSATSGAYNEQFFGPGTRLTVL.

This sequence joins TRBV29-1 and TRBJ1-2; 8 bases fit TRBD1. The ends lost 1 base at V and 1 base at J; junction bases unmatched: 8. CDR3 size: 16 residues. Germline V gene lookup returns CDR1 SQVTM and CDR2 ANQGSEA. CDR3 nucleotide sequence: TGCAGCGTTGAAGTTGGGCGGGACAGGAGTAACTATGGCTACACCTTC. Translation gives CSVEVGRDRSNYGYTF. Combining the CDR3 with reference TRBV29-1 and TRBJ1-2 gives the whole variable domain SAVISQKPSRDICQRGTSLTIQCQVDSQVTMMFWYRQQPGQSLTLIATANQGSEATYESGFVIDKFPISRPNLTFSTLTVSNMSPEDSSIYLCSVEVGRDRSNYGYTFGSGTRLTVV.

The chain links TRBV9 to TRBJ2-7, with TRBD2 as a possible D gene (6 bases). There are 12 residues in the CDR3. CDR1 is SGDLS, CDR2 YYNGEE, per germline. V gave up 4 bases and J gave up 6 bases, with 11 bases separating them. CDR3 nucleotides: TGTGCCAGCAGCCTCTCTAGCGCCGAGCAGTACTTC. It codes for CASSLSSAEQYF.

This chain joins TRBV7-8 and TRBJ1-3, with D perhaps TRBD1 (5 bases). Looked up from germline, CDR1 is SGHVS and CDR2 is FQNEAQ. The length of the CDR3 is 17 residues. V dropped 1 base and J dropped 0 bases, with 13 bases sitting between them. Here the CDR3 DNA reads TGTGCCAGCAGCTTAGTTCTATCAGGGCTCTCTGGAAACACCATATATTTT. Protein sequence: CASSLVLSGLSGNTIYF.

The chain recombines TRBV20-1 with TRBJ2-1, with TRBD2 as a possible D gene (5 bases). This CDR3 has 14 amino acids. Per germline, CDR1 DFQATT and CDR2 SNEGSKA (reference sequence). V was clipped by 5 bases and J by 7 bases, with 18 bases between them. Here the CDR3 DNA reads TGCAGTGCTGGAGGATGGCGGCCGGGTAATGAGCAGTTCTTC. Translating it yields CSAGGWRPGNEQFF.

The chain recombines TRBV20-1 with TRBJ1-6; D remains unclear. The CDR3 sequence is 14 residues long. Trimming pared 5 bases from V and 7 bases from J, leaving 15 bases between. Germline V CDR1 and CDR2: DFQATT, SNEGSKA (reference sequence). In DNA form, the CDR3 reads TGCAGTGCTCGACGGTCGGTCGTGAATTCACCCCTCCACTTT. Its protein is CSARRSVVNSPLHF.

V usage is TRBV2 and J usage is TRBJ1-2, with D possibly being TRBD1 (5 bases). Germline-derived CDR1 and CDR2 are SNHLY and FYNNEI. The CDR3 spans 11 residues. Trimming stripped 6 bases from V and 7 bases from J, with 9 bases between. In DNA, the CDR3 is TGTGCCAGCAGCGTGGGGGGTGGCTACACCTTC. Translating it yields CASSVGGGYTF.

The CDR3 region has the DNA TGTGCCAGTAGTCCACAGACAGGGTTGGATGAGCAGTTCTTC. It codes for CASSPQTGLDEQFF. The chain couples TRBV19 to TRBJ2-1; 7 nucleotides align to TRBD1. Germline values: CDR1 LNHDA, CDR2 SQIVND (reference sequence). The CDR3 contains 14 residues. With V trimmed by 5 bases and J by 8 bases, 9 bases remained unmatched. The full variable domain, rest sourced from reference TRBV19 and TRBJ2-1, is DGGITQSPKYLFRKEGQNVTLSCEQNLNHDAMYWYRQDPGQGLRLIYYSQIVNDFQKGDIAEGYSVSREKKESFPLTVTSAQKNPTAFYLCASSPQTGLDEQFFGPGTRLTVL.

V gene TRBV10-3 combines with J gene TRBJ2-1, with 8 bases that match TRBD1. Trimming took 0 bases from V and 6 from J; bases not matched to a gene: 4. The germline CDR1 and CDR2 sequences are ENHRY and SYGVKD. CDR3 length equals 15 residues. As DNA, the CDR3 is TGTGCCATCAGTGAGTCGAGGACAGGGAGCAATGAGCAGTTCTTC. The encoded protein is CAISESRTGSNEQFF.

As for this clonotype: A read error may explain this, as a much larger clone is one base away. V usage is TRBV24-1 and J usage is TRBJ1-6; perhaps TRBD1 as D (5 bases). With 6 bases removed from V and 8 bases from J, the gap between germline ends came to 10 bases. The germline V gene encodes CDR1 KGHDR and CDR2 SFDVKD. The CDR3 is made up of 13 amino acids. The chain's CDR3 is CATSLAGYSPLHF. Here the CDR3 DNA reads TGTGCCACCAGTTTAGCAGGGTATTCACCCCTCCACTTT.

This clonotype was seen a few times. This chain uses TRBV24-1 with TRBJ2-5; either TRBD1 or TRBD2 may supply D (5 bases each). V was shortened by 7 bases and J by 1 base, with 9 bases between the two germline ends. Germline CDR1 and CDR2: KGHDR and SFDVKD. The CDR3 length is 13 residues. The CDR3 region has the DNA TGTGCCACCAGGGGGGACGGCCAAGAGACCCAGTACTTC. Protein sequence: CATRGDGQETQYF.

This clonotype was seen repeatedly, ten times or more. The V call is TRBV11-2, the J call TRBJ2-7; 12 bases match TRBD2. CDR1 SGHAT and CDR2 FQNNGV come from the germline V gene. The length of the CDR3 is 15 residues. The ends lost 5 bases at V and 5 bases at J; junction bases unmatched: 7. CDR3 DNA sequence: TGTGCCAGCAGCGCACTAGCGGGAGGTTTCCACGAGCAGTACTTC. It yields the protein CASSALAGGFHEQYF. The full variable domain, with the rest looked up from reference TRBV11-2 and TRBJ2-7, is EAGVAQSPRYKIIEKRQSVAFWCNPISGHATLYWYQQILGQGPKLLIQFQNNGVVDDSQLPKDRFSAERLKGVDSTLKIQPAKLEDSAVYLCASSALAGGFHEQYFGPGTRLTVT.

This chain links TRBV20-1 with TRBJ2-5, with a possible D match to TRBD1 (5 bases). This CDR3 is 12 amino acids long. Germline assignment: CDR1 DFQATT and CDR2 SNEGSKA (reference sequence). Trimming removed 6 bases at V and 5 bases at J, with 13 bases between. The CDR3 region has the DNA TGCAGTGCAAAGGGGCCCGCGGAGACCCAGTACTTC. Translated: CSAKGPAETQYF.

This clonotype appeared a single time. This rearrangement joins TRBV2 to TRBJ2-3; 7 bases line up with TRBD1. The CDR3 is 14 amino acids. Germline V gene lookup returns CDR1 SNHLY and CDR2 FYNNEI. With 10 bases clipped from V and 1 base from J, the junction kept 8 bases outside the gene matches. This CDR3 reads CATKGTVRTDTQYF. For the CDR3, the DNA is TGTGCCACCAAGGGGACAGTGCGCACAGATACGCAGTATTTT.

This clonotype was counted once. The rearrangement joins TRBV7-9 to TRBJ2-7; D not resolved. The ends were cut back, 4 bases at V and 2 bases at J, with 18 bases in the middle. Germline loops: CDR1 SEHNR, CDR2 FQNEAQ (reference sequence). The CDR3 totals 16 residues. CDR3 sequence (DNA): TGTGCCAGCAGCTCCCCAAGGGCAGGATCAACCTACGAGCAGTACTTC. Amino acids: CASSSPRAGSTYEQYF.

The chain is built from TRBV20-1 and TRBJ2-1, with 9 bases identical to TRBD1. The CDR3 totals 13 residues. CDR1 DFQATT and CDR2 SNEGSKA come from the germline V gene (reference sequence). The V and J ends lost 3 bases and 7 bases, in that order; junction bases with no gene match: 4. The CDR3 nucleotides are TGCAGTGCTAGCAGGGGGACAGGGAATGAGCAGTTCTTC. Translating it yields CSASRGTGNEQFF.